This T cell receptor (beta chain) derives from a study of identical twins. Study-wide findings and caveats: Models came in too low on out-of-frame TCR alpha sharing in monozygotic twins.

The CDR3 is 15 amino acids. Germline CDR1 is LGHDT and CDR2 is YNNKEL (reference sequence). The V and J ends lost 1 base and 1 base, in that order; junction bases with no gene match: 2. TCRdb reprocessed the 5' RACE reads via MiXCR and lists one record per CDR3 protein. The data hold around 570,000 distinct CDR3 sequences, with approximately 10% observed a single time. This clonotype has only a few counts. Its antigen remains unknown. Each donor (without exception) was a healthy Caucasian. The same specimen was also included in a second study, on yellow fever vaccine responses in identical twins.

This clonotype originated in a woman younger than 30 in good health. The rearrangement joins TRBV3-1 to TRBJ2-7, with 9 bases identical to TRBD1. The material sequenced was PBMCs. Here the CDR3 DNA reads TGTGCCAGCAGCCAAGTGACAGGGGGATCCTACGAGCAGTACTTC. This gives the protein CASSQVTGGSYEQYF.